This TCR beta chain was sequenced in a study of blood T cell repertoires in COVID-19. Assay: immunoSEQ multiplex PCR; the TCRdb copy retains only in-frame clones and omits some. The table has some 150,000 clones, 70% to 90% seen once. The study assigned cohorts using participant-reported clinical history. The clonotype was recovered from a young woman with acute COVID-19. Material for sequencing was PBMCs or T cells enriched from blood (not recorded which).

The CDR3 nucleotides read TGTGCCACCAGCAGAGTGACAGCCTCCTACGAGCAGTACTTC. It is translated as CATSRVTASYEQYF. This sequence joins TRBV15 and TRBJ2-7; possibly TRBD1 for D (5 bases). CDR3 length: 14 residues. Germline V gene data show CDR1 as LNHNV and CDR2 as YYDKDF (reference sequence). Trimming pared 1 base from V and 0 bases from J, leaving 7 bases between. Full variable domain (rest looked up from reference TRBV15 and TRBJ2-7): DAMVIQNPRYQVTQFGKPVTLSCSQTLNHNVMYWYQQKSSQAPKLLFHYYDKDFNNEADTPDNFQSRRPNTSFCFLDIRSPGLGDTAMYLCATSRVTASYEQYFGPGTRLTVT.